This entry concerns a single TCR beta chain. The antigen is not known. This sample is part of a study of beta chain features in type 1 diabetes. Researchers reported sorting CD4+ naive, central memory, regulatory and stem cell-like memory cells via CD45RO/CCR7/CD25/CD127/CD95/CD27. As every portion of the isolated RNA was reverse transcribed, the sequencing read expressed TCRB transcripts. This table comes from immunoSEQ multiplex PCR, and its TCRdb copy is limited to in-frame clones, with some not included. This table has 200,000 to 250,000 clones, roughly a tenth appearing once. Points from the study as a whole: A moderate, significant TCRB CDR3 shortening appeared in type 1 diabetes across four CD4+ subsets.

Input material: central memory CD4+ T cells from blood. This clonotype was obtained from a man between 18 and 35 years old in good health.

CDR3 loop: CASTAQGPEGETQYF. CDR3 sequence (DNA): TGTGCCAGCACTGCACAGGGTCCCGAGGGGGAGACCCAGTACTTC. The V gene is TRBV7-2, the J gene TRBJ2-5; maybe TRBD1 (6 bases). Per germline, CDR1 SGHTA and CDR2 FQGNSA. Trimming removed 7 bases at V and 5 bases at J, with 20 bases between. The CDR3 length is 15 residues.